A selection of T cell receptor beta chains follows, all from one sample in a study of T cell repertoires in cytomegalovirus infection. TCRdb used MiXCR to reprocess the reads, holding one entry per CDR3 protein. The table has hundreds of thousands of distinct CDR3 sequences, 32% seen once; the top ten hold roughly an eighth. For these TCRs, the target antigens are not known. The input for sequencing was cultured CD8+ T cells from PBMCs, taken from culture after CMV antigen stimulation. Receptor source: a human donor in good health (CMV status not recorded). Some clones in this sample may be carry-over from other donors' samples. Each CDR3 is given with its conserved first and last residue. D genes are given only for firm matches. Not all rows give a size; the values are once, few, many and, for expanded clones, a class.

d_call clone_size j_call v_call cdr3_length cdr3_nt cdr3_aa
TRBD1 NA TRBJ1-3 TRBV2 20 TGTGCCCGGGGCCCTATGTGGACCGGGACAGGGGGCGAATCTGGAAACACCATATATTTT CARGPMWTGTGGESGNTIYF
NA NA TRBJ1-2 TRBV7-9 16 TGTGCCAGCAGCTTAGTGCGGAGACCGGAGGGCTATGGCTACACCTTC CASSLVRRPEGYGYTF
NA many TRBJ2-3 TRBV7-6 15 TGTGCCAGCAGCTGGGACCCCGCGAGCACAGATACGCAGTATTTT CASSWDPASTDTQYF
NA NA TRBJ1-2 TRBV29-1 12 TGCAGCCTAGAGGGGGGGATGAATGGCTACACCTTC CSLEGGMNGYTF
NA once TRBJ1-2 TRBV6-5 13 TGTGCCAGCAGTACCACAGGATTCTATGGCTACACCTTC CASSTTGFYGYTF
NA few TRBJ2-5 TRBV7-9 15 TGTGCCAGCAGCCCCCCACACGGGGCCCAAGAGACCCAGTACTTC CASSPPHGAQETQYF
NA NA TRBJ1-1 TRBV29-1 12 TGCAGCGCGGAGAGGAAGAACACTGAAGCTTTCTTT CSAERKNTEAFF
TRBD1 NA TRBJ1-6 TRBV6-5 14 TGTGCCAGCAACGAGAGAGGGGGACAGGGCAAACCCCACTTT CASNERGGQGKPHF
TRBD2 NA TRBJ2-1 TRBV19 22 TGTGCCAGTAGTATGTGGCAGGGAGTGGCACTAGCGGGGGTGGGGGACTACAATGAGCAGTTCTTC CASSMWQGVALAGVGDYNEQFF
NA few TRBJ2-1 TRBV7-6 15 TGTGCCAGCAGTTCAGGACCGACCTCCTACAATGAGCAGTTCTTC CASSSGPTSYNEQFF
NA NA TRBJ1-2 TRBV27 14 TGTGCCAGCAGCTTTGGGGGCTGGAGGTTTGGCTACACCTTC CASSFGGWRFGYTF
TRBD1 NA TRBJ1-2 TRBV12-3/TRBV12-4 17 TGTGCCAGCAGCCCATTCCACGGGGACAGGGGGGCGGATGGCTACACCTTC CASSPFHGDRGADGYTF
TRBD1 many TRBJ2-2 TRBV7-8 16 TGTGCCAGCAGCCCTGGGACAGCTGAAGAGACCGGGGAGCTGTTTTTT CASSPGTAEETGELFF
NA NA TRBJ1-2 TRBV10-3 13 TGTGCCGTAGGGCACAGCGATAACTATGGCTACACCTTC CAVGHSDNYGYTF
NA few TRBJ2-5 TRBV15 16 TGTGCCACCAGCAGAGATTGGAGGGGGGAACAAGAGACCCAGTACTTC CATSRDWRGEQETQYF
NA few TRBJ2-5 TRBV9 15 TGTGCCAGCAGCTCTACTTGGGGGGGCGAAGAGACCCAGTACTTC CASSSTWGGEETQYF
NA NA TRBJ1-1 TRBV27 14 TGTGCCAGCAGCCCCGGCCGAGGGGACACTGAAGCTTTCTTT CASSPGRGDTEAFF
TRBD2 once TRBJ2-3 TRBV7-3 16 TGTGCCAGCAGCTTAGAGAGAGCGGGGGCGACAGATACGCAGTATTTT CASSLERAGATDTQYF
NA NA TRBJ2-2 TRBV6-5 19 TGTGCCAGCAGTTTACTCGGGACGGGGGACCCGTTGGACACCGGGGAGCTGTTTTTT CASSLLGTGDPLDTGELFF
NA few TRBJ1-1 TRBV11-2 14 TGTGCCAGCAGCTTAGAGAGGTGGAACACTGAAGCTTTCTTT CASSLERWNTEAFF
NA NA TRBJ1-2 TRBV7-6 14 TGTGCCAGCAGCCCCTCGGCAGGGGCTCATGGCTACACCTTC CASSPSAGAHGYTF
TRBD2 few TRBJ2-5 TRBV10-1 15 TGCGCCAGCAGTGATCTAGCGGGGGACCAAGAGACCCAGTACTTC CASSDLAGDQETQYF
NA NA TRBJ2-1 TRBV14 16 TGTGCCAGCACGGTGGGGCTGGGGCGTTCAGGCGATGAGCAGTTCTTC CASTVGLGRSGDEQFF
TRBD1 NA TRBJ1-2 TRBV9 16 TGTGCCAGCAGCGACGGACAGGGACCCTTCTACTATGGCTACACCTTC CASSDGQGPFYYGYTF
TRBD1 NA TRBJ2-1 TRBV4-3 21 TGCGCCAGCAGCCAAGATCTAGACGGACAGGGATCGGACAGCTCCTACAATGAGCAGTTCTTC CASSQDLDGQGSDSSYNEQFF
NA NA TRBJ2-1 TRBV11-2 13 TGTGCCAGCAGCCCCCCGGGGGAAAGGGAGCAGTTCTTC CASSPPGEREQFF
TRBD2 many TRBJ2-3 TRBV7-9 16 TGTGCCAGCAGCGGTCCTGGCGGGGGAGACACAGATACGCAGTATTTT CASSGPGGGDTDTQYF
NA NA TRBJ2-1 TRBV27 12 TGTGCCAGCAGTCCCACAGGGACTGAGCAGTTCTTC CASSPTGTEQFF
NA NA TRBJ2-1 TRBV19 15 TGTGCCAGTAGTATAGGTGGGGGCCTCTTTAATGAGCAGTTCTTC CASSIGGGLFNEQFF
NA few TRBJ2-2 TRBV7-6 15 TGTGCCAGCAGCACCCGGACCCAGGACACCGGGGAGCTGTTTTTT CASSTRTQDTGELFF
NA NA TRBJ2-3 TRBV20-1 11 TGCAGTGCTAGAGATGTCGATACGCAGTATTTT CSARDVDTQYF
TRBD2 NA TRBJ2-5 TRBV11-2 19 TGTGCCAGCAGCCCCACCGGACTAGCGGGGGGGTTCTCCCAAGAGACCCAGTACTTC CASSPTGLAGGFSQETQYF
TRBD1 NA TRBJ2-1 TRBV12-5 14 TGTGCTAGTGGTTTTGGACAGGGATCCGATGAGCAGTTCTTC CASGFGQGSDEQFF
NA few TRBJ1-1 TRBV5-8 15 TGTGCCAGCAGCTTGAAGGAGGGGGATAACACTGAAGCTTTCTTT CASSLKEGDNTEAFF
NA few TRBJ1-2 TRBV19 14 TGTGCCAGTAGGAAAAGGGCTGCTAACTATGGCTACACCTTC CASRKRAANYGYTF
NA NA TRBJ2-3 TRBV3-1 17 TGTGCCAGCAGCCAAGAAATCCTGGGGCCGGCTACAGATACGCAGTATTTT CASSQEILGPATDTQYF
TRBD1 NA TRBJ2-5 TRBV27 14 TGTGCCAGCAGCCGGACAGGGTTTCAAGAGACCCAGTACTTC CASSRTGFQETQYF
TRBD2 NA TRBJ2-1 TRBV4-2 14 TGTGCCAGCAGCCAGAATAGCGGGGGGGCCGAGCAGTTCTTC CASSQNSGGAEQFF
NA few TRBJ1-1 TRBV7-9 14 TGTGCCAGCAGGCCGGACAGTATGAACACTGAAGCTTTCTTT CASRPDSMNTEAFF
NA NA TRBJ1-5 TRBV6-6 13 TGTGCCAGTCAATCCAATAGCAATCAGCCCCAGCATTTT CASQSNSNQPQHF
TRBD1 few TRBJ1-2 TRBV28 13 TGTGCCAGCAGATCGGACAGGGACTATGGCTACACCTTC CASRSDRDYGYTF
TRBD2 few TRBJ2-7 TRBV6-1 15 TGTGCCAGCAGCCAACTAGCGGGGGGAATCTACGAGCAGTACTTC CASSQLAGGIYEQYF
NA few TRBJ1-5 TRBV12-3/TRBV12-4 15 TGTGCCAGCAGTTTACGGGCAGGTGGAAATCAGCCCCAGCATTTT CASSLRAGGNQPQHF
NA NA TRBJ2-3 TRBV19 17 TGTGCCAGTAGTCCGCGGAGAGGCCGAATCTCAACAGATACGCAGTATTTT CASSPRRGRISTDTQYF
NA once TRBJ1-1 TRBV6-6 18 TGTGCCAGCAGTTACTATCATGGGTGGGACATGGCGAACACTGAAGCTTTCTTT CASSYYHGWDMANTEAFF
TRBD2 few TRBJ2-1 TRBV7-2 16 TGTGCCAGCAGCTCATTAGCGGGGGGTACCTACAATGAGCAGTTCTTC CASSSLAGGTYNEQFF
NA few TRBJ2-1 TRBV19 17 TGTGCCAGTAGTATAGATACCTCCCGGACAGCTAGCAATGAGCAGTTCTTC CASSIDTSRTASNEQFF
TRBD1 NA TRBJ1-2 TRBV4-1 16 TGCGCCAGCAGCCAGGCAGACAGGGGGCAGAGTTATGGCTACACCTTC CASSQADRGQSYGYTF